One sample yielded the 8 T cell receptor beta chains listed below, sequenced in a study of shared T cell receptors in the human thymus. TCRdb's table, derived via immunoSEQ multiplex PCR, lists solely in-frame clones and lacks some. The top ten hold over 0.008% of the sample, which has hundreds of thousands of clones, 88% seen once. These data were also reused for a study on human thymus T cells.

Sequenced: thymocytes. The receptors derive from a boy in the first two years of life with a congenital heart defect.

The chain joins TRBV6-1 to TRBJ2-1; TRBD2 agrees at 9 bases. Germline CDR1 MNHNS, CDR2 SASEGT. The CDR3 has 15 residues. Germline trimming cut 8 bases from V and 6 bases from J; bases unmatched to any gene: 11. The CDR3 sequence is CASSSAGGPSNEQFF. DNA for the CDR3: TGTGCCAGCTCTTCGGCGGGAGGGCCCAGCAATGAGCAGTTCTTC.

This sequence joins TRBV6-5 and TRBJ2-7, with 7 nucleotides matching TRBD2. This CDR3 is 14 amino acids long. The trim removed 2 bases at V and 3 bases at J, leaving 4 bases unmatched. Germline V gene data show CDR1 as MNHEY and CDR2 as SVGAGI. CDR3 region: CASSYLWGGYEQYF. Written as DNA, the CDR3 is TGTGCCAGCAGTTACCTGTGGGGGGGCTACGAGCAGTACTTC.

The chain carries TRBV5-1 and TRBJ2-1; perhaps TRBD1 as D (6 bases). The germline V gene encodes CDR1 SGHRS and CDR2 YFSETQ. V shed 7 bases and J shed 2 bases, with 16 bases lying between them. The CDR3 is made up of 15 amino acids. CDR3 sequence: CASSTWGPPYNEQFF. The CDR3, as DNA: TGCGCCAGCTCAACGTGGGGGCCACCCTACAATGAGCAGTTCTTC. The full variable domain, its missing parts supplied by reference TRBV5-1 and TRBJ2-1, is KAGVTQTPRYLIKTRGQQVTLSCSPISGHRSVSWYQQTPGQGLQFLFEYFSETQRNKGNFPGRFSGRQFSNSRSEMNVSTLELGDSALYLCASSTWGPPYNEQFFGPGTRLTVL.

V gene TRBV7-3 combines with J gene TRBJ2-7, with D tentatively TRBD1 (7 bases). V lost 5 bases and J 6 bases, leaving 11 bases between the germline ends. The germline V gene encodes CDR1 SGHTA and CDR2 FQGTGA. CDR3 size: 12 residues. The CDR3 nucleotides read TGTGCCAGCAGCCCAGGGGGGAGCGAGCAGTACTTC. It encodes CASSPGGSEQYF.

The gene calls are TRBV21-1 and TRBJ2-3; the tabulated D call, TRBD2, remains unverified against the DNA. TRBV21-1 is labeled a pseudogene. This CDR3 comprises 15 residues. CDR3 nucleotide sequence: TGTGCCAGCAGCAAGTCGAGCGGTAGCACAGATACGCAGTATTTT. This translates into CASSKSSGSTDTQYF.

This chain's CDR3 is CASSFLAGTPEQYF. The CDR3 region has the DNA TGCGCCAGCAGCTTTCTGGCAGGAACCCCCGAGCAGTACTTC. The chain carries TRBV4-3 and TRBJ2-7; unclear D gene. The CDR3 contains 14 residues. Germline CDR1 reads LGHNA; CDR2 reads YSLEER. V lost 5 bases and J lost 6, with 17 bases in between.

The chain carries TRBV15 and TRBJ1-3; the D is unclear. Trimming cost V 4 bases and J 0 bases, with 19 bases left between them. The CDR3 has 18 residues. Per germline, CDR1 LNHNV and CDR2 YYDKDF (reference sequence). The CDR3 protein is CATSNPTPSEASGNTIYF. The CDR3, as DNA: TGTGCCACCAGCAATCCCACCCCATCTGAAGCCTCTGGAAACACCATATATTTT.

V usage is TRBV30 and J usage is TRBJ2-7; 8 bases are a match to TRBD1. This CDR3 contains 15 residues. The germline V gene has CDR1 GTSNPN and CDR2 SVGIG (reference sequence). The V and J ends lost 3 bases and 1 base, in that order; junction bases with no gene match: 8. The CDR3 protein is CAWSAPGQASYEQYF. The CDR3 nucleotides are TGTGCCTGGAGCGCACCGGGACAGGCGTCCTACGAGCAGTACTTC.